A selection of T cell receptor beta chains follows, all from one sample in a study of cytomegalovirus exposure and HLA in healthy donors. Method: immunoSEQ multiplex PCR; TCRdb's copy keeps in-frame clones and lacks some. The sample has approximately 170,000 clones; approximately 73% are singletons. The sequencing input was PBMCs. These receptors originate from a man over 45 in good health and CMV-seronegative. CDR3s include the opening cysteine and the closing phenylalanine or tryptophan. Fields, in order: D gene, V gene, clone size, J gene, CDR3 protein, CDR3 DNA. A D gene is named only where the DNA matches it firmly. Part of the rows lack a size; the others show once, few, many or a class for expanded clones.

-	TRBV18	-	TRBJ1-1	CASSVTQGGGNTEAFF	TGTGCCAGCTCAGTCACACAGGGAGGGGGGAACACTGAAGCTTTCTTT
TRBD1	TRBV7-2	-	TRBJ1-2	CASSKQGALEYGYTF	TGTGCCAGCAGCAAACAGGGGGCACTAGAATACGGCTACACCTTC
-	TRBV28	-	TRBJ1-5	CASIPRTWGSNQPQHF	TGTGCCAGCATTCCCAGGACATGGGGTAGCAATCAGCCCCAGCATTTT
-	TRBV28	-	TRBJ2-7	CASSLGQGNYEQYF	TGTGCCAGCAGTTTGGGTCAGGGTAACTACGAGCAGTACTTC
-	TRBV25-1	-	TRBJ1-6	CASSVRSGYNSPLHF	TGTGCCAGCAGTGTCCGGAGCGGCTATAATTCACCCCTCCACTTT
-	TRBV27	-	TRBJ1-5	CASSSAGGWNQPQHF	TGTGCCAGCAGTTCCGCCGGGGGGTGGAATCAGCCCCAGCATTTT
TRBD2	TRBV10-3	-	TRBJ2-3	CAIRSAGVQTSTDTQYF	TGTGCCATCAGGTCGGCGGGGGTCCAAACTAGCACAGATACGCAGTATTTT
-	TRBV14	few	TRBJ2-5	CASSSGQRGKNQETQYF	TGTGCCAGCAGCTCGGGCCAGCGAGGGAAAAACCAAGAGACCCAGTACTTC
-	TRBV6-1	-	TRBJ2-7	CASSETAYFTYEQYF	TGTGCCAGCAGTGAAACTGCTTATTTCACCTACGAGCAGTACTTC
TRBD2	TRBV5-8	-	TRBJ2-5	CASSPSSLAGVQETQYF	TGTGCCAGCAGCCCTTCGAGCCTAGCGGGTGTCCAAGAGACCCAGTACTTC
-	TRBV28	-	TRBJ1-6	CASSLGRASANNSPLHF	TGTGCCAGCAGTTTAGGGAGGGCATCCGCCAATAATTCACCCCTCCACTTT
TRBD1	TRBV6-5	-	TRBJ1-1	CASSGQGGGKAFF	TGTGCCAGCAGCGGACAGGGAGGGGGCAAAGCTTTCTTT
TRBD1	TRBV9	few	TRBJ1-3	CASSGGTVRDTIYF	TGTGCCAGCAGCGGAGGGACAGTTCGGGACACCATATATTTT
-	TRBV6-5	-	TRBJ2-1	CASSYWNSLSGEQFF	TGTGCCAGCAGTTACTGGAACTCCTTGTCGGGGGAGCAGTTCTTC
-	TRBV7-9	-	TRBJ2-3	CASSPRRGQGDTQYF	TGTGCCAGCAGTCCGAGGAGGGGGCAAGGAGATACGCAGTATTTT
TRBD1	TRBV28	-	TRBJ2-7	CASRGTGEIRGEQYF	TGTGCCAGCAGGGGGACAGGTGAAATTCGTGGCGAGCAGTACTTC
-	TRBV19	few	TRBJ1-6	CASSPNRDNSPLHF	TGTGCCAGTAGCCCTAACAGGGATAATTCACCCCTCCACTTT
TRBD1	TRBV7-2	-	TRBJ1-5	CASSPGGQGRQPQHF	TGTGCCAGCAGCCCCGGGGGACAGGGCAGGCAGCCCCAGCATTTT
-	TRBV19	few	TRBJ2-2	CASSIVLYGELFF	TGTGCCAGTAGTATAGTACTATACGGGGAGCTGTTTTTT
TRBD2	TRBV5-1	few	TRBJ2-5	CASSPGLAGQYQETQYF	TGCGCCAGTTCTCCGGGACTAGCGGGGCAGTACCAAGAGACCCAGTACTTC
TRBD1	TRBV6-5	-	TRBJ2-1	CASSPRDRGYNEQFF	TGTGCCAGCAGCCCCCGGGACAGGGGTTACAATGAGCAGTTCTTC
TRBD1	TRBV6-1	few	TRBJ2-3	CASSEERQGSNTQYF	TGTGCCAGCAGTGAAGAGAGACAGGGATCTAATACGCAGTATTTT
TRBD1	TRBV28	-	TRBJ2-7	CASSTDRGVGYEQYF	TGTGCCAGCAGTACCGACAGGGGAGTGGGCTACGAGCAGTACTTC
TRBD2	TRBV2	-	TRBJ2-5	CASSDRRGGQETQYF	TGTGCCAGCAGTGATCGGCGCGGGGGGCAAGAGACCCAGTACTTC
-	TRBV28	-	TRBJ1-5	CASSLPGSSNQPQHF	TGTGCCAGCAGTTTGCCGGGTTCAAGCAATCAGCCCCAGCATTTT
TRBD1	TRBV11-2	once	TRBJ2-7	CASSLTGGYEQYF	TGTGCCAGCAGCTTAACAGGGGGGTACGAGCAGTACTTC
-	TRBV11-3	once	TRBJ2-7	CASSSVLSPYEQYF	TGTGCCAGCAGCTCTGTACTGAGCCCTTACGAGCAGTACTTC
TRBD1	TRBV2	-	TRBJ1-2	CASSAPGTGFSGYTF	TGTGCCAGCAGTGCACCCGGGACAGGGTTTAGCGGCTACACCTTC
-	TRBV29-1	-	TRBJ1-5	CSVGQGSNQPQHF	TGCAGCGTTGGGCAGGGAAGCAATCAGCCCCAGCATTTT
-	TRBV7-6	-	TRBJ1-1	CASSLNGQGGEAFF	TGTGCCAGCAGCTTAAACGGGCAGGGCGGTGAAGCTTTCTTT
TRBD1	TRBV7-8	-	TRBJ1-2	CASSPGQGRGYTF	TGTGCCAGCAGCCCGGGACAGGGCAGGGGCTACACCTTC
TRBD2	TRBV11-1	-	TRBJ2-5	CASSPDGTSLETQYF	TGTGCCAGCAGCCCTGATGGGACTAGCCTTGAGACCCAGTACTTC
-	TRBV5-5	few	TRBJ2-7	CASRGFGGTNNNEQYF	TGTGCCAGCAGGGGCTTTGGTGGGACAAACAACAACGAGCAGTACTTC
TRBD1	TRBV27	-	TRBJ2-7	CASSPGTGDTYEQYF	TGTGCCAGCAGTCCCGGGACAGGGGATACCTACGAGCAGTACTTC
TRBD1	TRBV28	-	TRBJ1-1	CASSSGQGAFF	TGTGCCAGCAGTTCGGGACAGGGCGCTTTCTTT
-	TRBV18	few	TRBJ1-1	CASSLQTGNTEAFF	TGTGCCAGCTCACTGCAGACAGGGAACACTGAAGCTTTCTTT
TRBD1	TRBV6-1	-	TRBJ1-5	CASSDPGQSQPQHF	TGTGCCAGCAGTGATCCGGGACAGAGTCAGCCCCAGCATTTT
TRBD1	TRBV11-3	-	TRBJ2-3	CASSPRQGSDTQYF	TGTGCCAGCAGCCCCCGACAGGGGTCAGATACGCAGTATTTT
TRBD1	TRBV28	-	TRBJ1-4	CASSPPGQGMEKLFF	TGTGCCAGCAGCCCGCCGGGACAGGGTATGGAAAAACTGTTTTTT
-	TRBV2	-	TRBJ1-5	CASSASGGNQPQHF	TGTGCCAGCAGTGCATCGGGGGGCAATCAGCCCCAGCATTTT
TRBD2	TRBV5-1	-	TRBJ2-5	CASSILADQETQYF	TGCGCCAGCAGCATACTAGCGGATCAAGAGACCCAGTACTTC
TRBD2	TRBV9	few	TRBJ2-1	CASSVTTSGDEQFF	TGTGCCAGCAGCGTCACGACTAGCGGCGATGAGCAGTTCTTC
-	TRBV7-8	-	TRBJ1-1	CASSLKGYEAFF	TGTGCCAGCAGCTTAAAGGGGTATGAAGCTTTCTTT
-	TRBV5-3	-	TRBJ1-2	CARRPQGTNYGYTF	TGTGCCAGACGACCCCAGGGGACTAACTATGGCTACACCTTC
-	TRBV4-2	few	TRBJ1-1	CASSPGHMNTEAFF	TGTGCCAGCAGCCCCGGACACATGAACACTGAAGCTTTCTTT
-	TRBV19	-	TRBJ1-1	CASSILAAGRTEAFF	TGTGCCAGTAGTATTTTAGCGGCAGGGCGGACTGAAGCTTTCTTT
-	TRBV7-8	-	TRBJ1-1	CASSLVGGNTEAFF	TGTGCCAGCAGCTTAGTTGGAGGGAACACTGAAGCTTTCTTT
-	TRBV4-2	-	TRBJ1-1	CASSQRTAMNTEAFF	TGTGCCAGCAGCCAAAGGACAGCGATGAATACTGAAGCTTTCTTT
-	TRBV6-6	few	TRBJ1-6	CASTPLGDNSPLHF	TGTGCCAGCACCCCCTTGGGAGATAATTCACCCCTCCACTTT
-	TRBV11-2	-	TRBJ1-1	CASSLDRAGKRTEAFF	TGTGCCAGCAGCTTAGATCGGGCGGGGAAGAGGACTGAAGCTTTCTTT
TRBD2	TRBV29-1	-	TRBJ2-7	CSVEDRGGLTYEQYF	TGCAGCGTTGAAGATCGGGGGGGGCTAACCTACGAGCAGTACTTC
-	TRBV15	few	TRBJ2-5	CATSREALIQETQYF	TGTGCCACCAGCAGAGAGGCCTTAATACAAGAGACCCAGTACTTC
-	TRBV5-5	few	TRBJ1-4	CASSLGARATNEKLFF	TGTGCCAGCAGCTTGGGGGCGCGCGCAACTAATGAAAAACTGTTTTTT
-	TRBV4-2	-	TRBJ1-2	CASSHTGSNYGYTF	TGTGCCAGCAGCCACACAGGGTCTAACTATGGCTACACCTTC
TRBD2	TRBV4-3	once	TRBJ2-1	CASSQERALAGGSNEQFF	TGCGCCAGCAGCCAAGAGAGGGCTCTAGCGGGGGGGAGCAATGAGCAGTTCTTC
TRBD2	TRBV5-1	-	TRBJ2-1	CASSLAGKRGLNNEQFF	TGCGCCAGCAGCTTGGCCGGGAAGCGGGGCCTAAACAATGAGCAGTTCTTC
-	TRBV5-8	-	TRBJ1-1	CASSHQRGVGANTEAFF	TGTGCCAGCAGCCACCAACGGGGGGTGGGGGCTAACACTGAAGCTTTCTTT